Here is one T cell receptor (beta chain) with its context. Its binding antigen is unknown. Base qualities are not recorded, but no much larger clone differs from it by a single base. TCRbeta CDR3 regions were amplified from genomic DNA using the immunoSEQ Assay, a bias-controlled multiplex PCR. The original pipeline was this. Nucleated cell counts per sample were estimated from amplification of reference gene primers within the assay. Sequence reads were collapsed and filtered to measure the absolute abundance of every unique TCRbeta CDR3 rearrangement. For each sample, productive Simpson clonality was calculated by taking the square root of Simpson's diversity index across productive rearrangements. The clones in this table, taken by TCRdb from immuneACCESS, are in-frame only. Not every clone is retained; where verified, under half of the shortfall comes from an unresolved V gene, and the cause of the rest is unknown. V, J and clone size reflect that table, while D and trimming were determined from the DNA. Here the sample has about 270,000 clones; less than 90% occur a single time. 13% of the sample is taken by the ten largest.

Whole blood was collected in K2EDTA tubes by collaborating institutions according to the institutions' own protocols. For TCRbeta analysis, collaborators shipped samples as frozen whole blood, isolated PBMCs, or DNA extracted from either of those sample types. This sample was taken from a study of blood T cell repertoires in COVID-19 (dated by TCRdb to 2018 to 2020). About the study as a whole: Samples from collaborators originated in the United States, Italy and Spain and spanned both the acute and convalescent phases of COVID-19. The prospective study material was composed of cDNA or gDNA derived from T cells, B-cell-depleted T cells, or PBMCs. The dataset comprised deeply sampled blood TCRbeta repertoires from subjects exposed to, actively infected with, or recovered from COVID-19. A freely available public database, intended as a resource for researchers studying the immune response to SARS-CoV-2, is where the repertoires were released. The samples were drawn from the first 160 participants of the ongoing ImmuneRACE study and from 1,254 subjects provided by 6 global collaborators. Sample metadata almost always included a de-identified subject ID, COVID-19 status, age in years and sex. Where available, HLA class I and class II types were obtained from metadata supplied by the sample provider rather than from assay-based typing.

Broad study findings and their caveats: The amount of clinical and demographic metadata varied by source and participant and was provided uncurated.

From the cysteine up to the phenylalanine, the CDR3 has a length of 14 residues. Only CDR3 DNA remains: 42 bases, in frame from the first base. V gives up 2 bases and J gives up 1 base, and the segment between their germline ends measures 6 bases. From the germline V gene, CDR1 is KGHDR and CDR2 is SFDVKD. Sequencing input: peripheral blood. Recombination linked TRBV24-1 to TRBJ2-3, and perhaps TRBD1 as D gene, on 5 matching bases. This sequence originates from a human donor in a cohort sampled during active COVID-19. The CDR3 reads as follows: CATSDSQGTDTQYF. The DNA sequence is as follows: TGTGCCACCAGTGATTCACAGGGCACAGATACGCAGTATTTT.